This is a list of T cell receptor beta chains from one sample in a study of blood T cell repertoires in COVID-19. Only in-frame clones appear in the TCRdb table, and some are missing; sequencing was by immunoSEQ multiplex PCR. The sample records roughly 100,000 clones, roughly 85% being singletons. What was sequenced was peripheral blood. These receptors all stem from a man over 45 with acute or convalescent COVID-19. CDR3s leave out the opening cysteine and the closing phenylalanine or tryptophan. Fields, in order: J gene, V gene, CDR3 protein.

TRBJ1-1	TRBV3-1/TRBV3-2	ASSHRQGNTEAF
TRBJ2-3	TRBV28	ASSPGTGGTDTQY
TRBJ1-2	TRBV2	ASLGSQSNYGYT
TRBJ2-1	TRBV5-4	ASSSGGVAGRHEQF
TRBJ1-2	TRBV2	ASSNSGGGYT
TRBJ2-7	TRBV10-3	AISESSERNYEQY
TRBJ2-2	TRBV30	AWSVTGTVANTGELF
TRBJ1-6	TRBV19	ASSPQQGPRSPLH
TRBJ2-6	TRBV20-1	SASVLMRSSGANVLT
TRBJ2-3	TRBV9	ASNLAGAGDTQY
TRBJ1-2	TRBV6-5	ASSYGAGRSGYT
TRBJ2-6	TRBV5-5	ASSFGYSGANVLT
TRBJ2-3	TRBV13	ASSSIGLAGSTDTQY
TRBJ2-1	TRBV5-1	ASSINNEQF
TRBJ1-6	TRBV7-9	ASSLEQGLGKLH
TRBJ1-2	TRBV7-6	ASSLNPTAPTNYGYT
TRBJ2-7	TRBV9	ASSVGSGIYEQY
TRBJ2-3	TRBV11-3	ASSPSGGTSTDTQY
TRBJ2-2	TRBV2	ASRGLVGTGELF
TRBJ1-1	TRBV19	ASSLERVRANTEAF
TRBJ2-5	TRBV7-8	ASSLGLAGEQETQY